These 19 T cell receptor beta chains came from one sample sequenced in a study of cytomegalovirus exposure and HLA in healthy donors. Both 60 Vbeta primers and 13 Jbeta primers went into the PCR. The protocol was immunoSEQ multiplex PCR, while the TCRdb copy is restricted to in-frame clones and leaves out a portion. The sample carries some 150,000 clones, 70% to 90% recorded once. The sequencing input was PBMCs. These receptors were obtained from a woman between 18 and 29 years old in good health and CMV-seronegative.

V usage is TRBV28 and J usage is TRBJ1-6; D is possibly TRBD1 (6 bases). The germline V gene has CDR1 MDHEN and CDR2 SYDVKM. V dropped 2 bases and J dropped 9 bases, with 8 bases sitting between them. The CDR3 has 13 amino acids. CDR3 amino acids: CASSLTGLSPLHF. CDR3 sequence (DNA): TGTGCCAGCAGTTTAACAGGGCTTTCACCCCTCCACTTT.

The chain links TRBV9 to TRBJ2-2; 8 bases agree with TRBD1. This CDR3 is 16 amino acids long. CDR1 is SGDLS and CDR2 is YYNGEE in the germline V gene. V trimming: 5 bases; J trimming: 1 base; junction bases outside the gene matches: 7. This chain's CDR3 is CASSTLGTGNTGELFF. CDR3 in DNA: TGTGCCAGCAGTACACTCGGGACAGGGAACACCGGGGAGCTGTTTTTT.

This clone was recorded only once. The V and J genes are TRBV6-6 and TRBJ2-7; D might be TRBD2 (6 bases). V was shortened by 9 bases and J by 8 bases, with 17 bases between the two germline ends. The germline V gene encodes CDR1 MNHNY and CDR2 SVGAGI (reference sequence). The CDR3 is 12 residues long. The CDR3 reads CASAEAGRQQYF. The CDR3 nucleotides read TGTGCCAGTGCGGAAGCGGGTAGACAGCAGTACTTC.

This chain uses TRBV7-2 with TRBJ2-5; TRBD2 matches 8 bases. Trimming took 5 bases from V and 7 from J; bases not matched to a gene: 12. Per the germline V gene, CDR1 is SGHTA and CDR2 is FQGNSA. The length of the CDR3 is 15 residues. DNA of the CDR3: TGTGCCAGCAGCGCCGGGGGGGGGCCGGGAGGGACCCAGTACTTC. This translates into CASSAGGGPGGTQYF. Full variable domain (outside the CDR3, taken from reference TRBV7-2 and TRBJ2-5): GAGVSQSPSNKVTEKGKDVELRCDPISGHTALYWYRQSLGQGLEFLIYFQGNSAPDKSGLPSDRFSAERTGGSVSTLTIQRTQQEDSAVYLCASSAGGGPGGTQYFGPGTRLLVL.

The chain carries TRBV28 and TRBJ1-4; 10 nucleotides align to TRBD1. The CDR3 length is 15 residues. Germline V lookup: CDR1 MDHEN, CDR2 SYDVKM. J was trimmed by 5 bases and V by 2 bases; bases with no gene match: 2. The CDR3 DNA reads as TGTGCCAGCAGTTTACCGACAGGGGGCAATGAAAAACTGTTTTTT. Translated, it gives CASSLPTGGNEKLFF.

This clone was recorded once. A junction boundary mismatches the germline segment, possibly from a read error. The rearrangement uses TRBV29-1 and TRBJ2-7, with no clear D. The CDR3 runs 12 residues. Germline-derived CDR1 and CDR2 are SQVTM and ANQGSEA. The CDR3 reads CSVEGPGYEQYF. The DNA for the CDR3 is TGCAGCGTCGAAGGTCCCGGCTACGAGCAGTACTTC.

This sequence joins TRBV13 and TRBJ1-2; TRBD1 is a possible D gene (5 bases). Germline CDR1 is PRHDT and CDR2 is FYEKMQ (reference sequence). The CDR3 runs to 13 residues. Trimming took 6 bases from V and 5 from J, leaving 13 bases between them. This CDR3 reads CASRRGRNYGYTF. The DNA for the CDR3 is TGTGCCAGCAGGCGGGGACGGAATTATGGCTACACCTTC.

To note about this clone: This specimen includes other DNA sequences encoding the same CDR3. The CDR3 coding sequence is TGTGCCAGCAGCGTAGGAAGCGGCTCCTACGAGCAGTACTTC. Translating it yields CASSVGSGSYEQYF. The chain joins TRBV9 to TRBJ2-7; the D gene is possibly TRBD2 (5 bases). Trimming cost V 0 bases and J 0 bases, with 7 bases left between them. The CDR3 runs to 14 residues. Germline V gene sequence: CDR1 SGDLS, CDR2 YYNGEE.

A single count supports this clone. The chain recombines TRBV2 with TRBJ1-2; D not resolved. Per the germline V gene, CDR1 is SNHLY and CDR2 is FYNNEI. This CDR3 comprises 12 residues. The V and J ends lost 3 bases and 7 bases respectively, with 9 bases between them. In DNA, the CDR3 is TGTGCCAGCAGTGACGGTGCTGGTGGCTACACCTTC. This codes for CASSDGAGGYTF.

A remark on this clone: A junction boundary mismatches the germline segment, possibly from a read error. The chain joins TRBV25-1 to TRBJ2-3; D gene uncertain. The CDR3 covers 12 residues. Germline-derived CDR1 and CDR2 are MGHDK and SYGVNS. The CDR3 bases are TGTGCCAGCAATGAAAGTCGGGATACGCAGTATTTT. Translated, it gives CASNESRDTQYF.

CDR3 amino acids: CASSLGGQPNYGYTF. The CDR3 bases are TGTGCCAGCAGCCTAGGCGGACAGCCTAACTATGGCTACACCTTC. The genes are TRBV28 and TRBJ1-2; tentatively, D is TRBD1 (6 bases). Trimming pared 6 bases from V and 0 bases from J, leaving 14 bases between. The CDR3 spans 15 residues. Looked up from germline, CDR1 is MDHEN and CDR2 is SYDVKM.

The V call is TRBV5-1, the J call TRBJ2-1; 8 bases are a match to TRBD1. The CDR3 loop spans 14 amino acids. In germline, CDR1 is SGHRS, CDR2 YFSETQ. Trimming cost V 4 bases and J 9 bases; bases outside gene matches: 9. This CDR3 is CASSRDRGNSEQFF. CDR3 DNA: TGCGCCAGCAGCCGAGACAGGGGTAATAGTGAGCAGTTCTTC.

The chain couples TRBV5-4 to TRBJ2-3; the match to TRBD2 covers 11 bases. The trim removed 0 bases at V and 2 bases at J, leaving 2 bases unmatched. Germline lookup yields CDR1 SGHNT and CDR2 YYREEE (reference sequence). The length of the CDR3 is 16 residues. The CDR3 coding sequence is TGTGCCAGCAGCTTGGGACTAGCGGGAAACACAGATACGCAGTATTTT. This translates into CASSLGLAGNTDTQYF.

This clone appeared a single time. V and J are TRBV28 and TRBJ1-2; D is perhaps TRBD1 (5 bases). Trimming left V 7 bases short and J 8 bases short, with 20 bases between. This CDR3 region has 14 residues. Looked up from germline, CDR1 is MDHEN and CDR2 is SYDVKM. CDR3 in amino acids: CASNPGGGVRGYTF. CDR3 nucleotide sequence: TGTGCCAGCAATCCGGGCGGGGGGGTTCGAGGCTACACCTTC.

The CDR3 DNA is TGTGCCTGGAGGGCCCCCGACAGTCGTACCGGGGAGCTGTTTTTT. As protein: CAWRAPDSRTGELFF. The chain uses TRBV30 and TRBJ2-2, with a possible D match to TRBD1 (5 bases). The CDR3 consists of 15 residues. Trimming pared 3 bases from V and 5 bases from J, leaving 16 bases between. In germline, CDR1 is GTSNPN, CDR2 SVGIG (reference sequence).

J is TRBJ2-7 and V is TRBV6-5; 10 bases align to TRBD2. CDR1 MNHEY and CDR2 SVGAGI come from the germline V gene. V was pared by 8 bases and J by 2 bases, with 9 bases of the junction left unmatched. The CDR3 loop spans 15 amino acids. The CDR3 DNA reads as TGTGCCAGCGCCCCACTAGCGGGGAATACCTACGAGCAGTACTTC. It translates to CASAPLAGNTYEQYF.

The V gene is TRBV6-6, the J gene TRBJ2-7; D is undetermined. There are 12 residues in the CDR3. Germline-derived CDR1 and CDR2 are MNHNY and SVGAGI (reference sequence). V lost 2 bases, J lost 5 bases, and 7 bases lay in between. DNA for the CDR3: TGTGCCAGCAGTTACGGGCCCCACGAGCAGTACTTC. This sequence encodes CASSYGPHEQYF.

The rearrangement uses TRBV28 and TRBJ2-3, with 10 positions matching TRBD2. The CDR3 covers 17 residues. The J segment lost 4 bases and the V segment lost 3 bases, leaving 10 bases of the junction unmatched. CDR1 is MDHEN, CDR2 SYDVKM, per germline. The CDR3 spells CASSFSTSGDRADTQYF. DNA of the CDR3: TGTGCCAGCAGTTTCAGCACTAGCGGGGATAGGGCAGATACGCAGTATTTT.

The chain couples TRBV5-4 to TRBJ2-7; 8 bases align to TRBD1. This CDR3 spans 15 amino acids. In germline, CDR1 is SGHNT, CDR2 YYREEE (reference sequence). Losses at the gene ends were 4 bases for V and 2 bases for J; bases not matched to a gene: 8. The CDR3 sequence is CASSLDPTGAYEQYF. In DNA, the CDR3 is TGTGCCAGCAGCCTTGATCCGACAGGGGCCTACGAGCAGTACTTC.